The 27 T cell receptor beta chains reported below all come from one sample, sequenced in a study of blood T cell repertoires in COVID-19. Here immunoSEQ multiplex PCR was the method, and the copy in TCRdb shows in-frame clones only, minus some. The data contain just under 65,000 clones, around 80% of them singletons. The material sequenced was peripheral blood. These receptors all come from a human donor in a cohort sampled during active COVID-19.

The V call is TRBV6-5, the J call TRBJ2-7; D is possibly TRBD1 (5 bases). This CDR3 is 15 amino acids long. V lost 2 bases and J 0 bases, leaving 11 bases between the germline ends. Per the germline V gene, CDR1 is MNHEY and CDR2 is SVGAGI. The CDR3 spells CASSYQGYSSYEQYF. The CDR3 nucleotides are TGTGCCAGCAGTTACCAGGGCTATAGCTCCTACGAGCAGTACTTC.

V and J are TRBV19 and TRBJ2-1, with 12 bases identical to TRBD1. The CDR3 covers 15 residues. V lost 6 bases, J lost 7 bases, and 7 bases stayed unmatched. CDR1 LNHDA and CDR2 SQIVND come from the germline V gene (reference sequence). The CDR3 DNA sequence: TGTGCCAGTAGCTGGGGACAGGGGGCGCAGAATGAGCAGTTCTTC. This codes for CASSWGQGAQNEQFF.

As DNA, the CDR3 is TGCGCCAGCAGCCTCGGGACTAGCGGGGGGATACCCACAGATACGCAGTATTTT. As protein: CASSLGTSGGIPTDTQYF. The J gene is TRBJ2-3, the V gene TRBV5-1, with 15 bases identical to TRBD2. This CDR3 is built from 18 residues. V gave up 4 bases and J gave up 2 bases; unmatched junction bases: 8. The V gene's germline CDR1 is SGHRS and CDR2 YFSETQ.

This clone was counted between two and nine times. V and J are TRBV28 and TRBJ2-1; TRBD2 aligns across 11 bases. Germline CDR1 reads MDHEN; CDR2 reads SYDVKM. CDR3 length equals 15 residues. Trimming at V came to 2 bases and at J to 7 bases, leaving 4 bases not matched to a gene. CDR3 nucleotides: TGTGCCAGCAGTTTAGTAGCGGGGGGGCAGAATGAGCAGTTCTTC. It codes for CASSLVAGGQNEQFF.

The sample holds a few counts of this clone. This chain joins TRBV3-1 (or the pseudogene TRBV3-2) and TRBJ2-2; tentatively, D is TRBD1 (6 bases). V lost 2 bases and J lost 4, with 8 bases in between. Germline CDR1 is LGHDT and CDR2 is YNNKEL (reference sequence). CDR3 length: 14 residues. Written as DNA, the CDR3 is TGTGCCAGCAGCCAACCAGGGGCCACCGGGGAGCTGTTTTTT. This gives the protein CASSQPGATGELFF.

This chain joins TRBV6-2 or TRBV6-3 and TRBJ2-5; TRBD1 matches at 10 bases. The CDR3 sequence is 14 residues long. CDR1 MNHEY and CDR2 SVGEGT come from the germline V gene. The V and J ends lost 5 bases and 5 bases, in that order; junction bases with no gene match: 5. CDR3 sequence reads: CASSRDRGSETQYF. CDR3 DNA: TGTGCCAGCAGTCGGGACAGGGGCTCGGAGACCCAGTACTTC.

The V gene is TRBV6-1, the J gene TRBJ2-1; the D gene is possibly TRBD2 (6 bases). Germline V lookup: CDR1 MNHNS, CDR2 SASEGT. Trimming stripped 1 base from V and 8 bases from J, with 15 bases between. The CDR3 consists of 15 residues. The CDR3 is CASSEVEYGGDEQFF. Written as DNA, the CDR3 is TGTGCCAGCAGTGAAGTAGAATATGGAGGGGATGAGCAGTTCTTC.

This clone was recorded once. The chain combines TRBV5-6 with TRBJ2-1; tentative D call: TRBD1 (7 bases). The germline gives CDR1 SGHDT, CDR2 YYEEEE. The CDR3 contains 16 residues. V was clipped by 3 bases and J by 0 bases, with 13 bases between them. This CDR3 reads CASSSHRGGSYNEQFF. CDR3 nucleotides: TGTGCCAGCAGCTCCCACAGGGGAGGCTCCTACAATGAGCAGTTCTTC. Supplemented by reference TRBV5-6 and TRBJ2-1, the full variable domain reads DAGVTQSPTHLIKTRGQQVTLRCSPKSGHDTVSWYQQALGQGPQFIFQYYEEEERQRGNFPDRFSGHQFPNYSSELNVNALLLGDSALYLCASSSHRGGSYNEQFFGPGTRLTVL.

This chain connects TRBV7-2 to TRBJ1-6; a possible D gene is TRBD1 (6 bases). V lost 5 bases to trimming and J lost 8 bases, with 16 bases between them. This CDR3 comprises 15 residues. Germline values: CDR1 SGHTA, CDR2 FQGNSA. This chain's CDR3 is CASSQGGRQDSPLHF. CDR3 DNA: TGTGCCAGCAGCCAAGGGGGACGCCAAGATTCACCCCTCCACTTT.

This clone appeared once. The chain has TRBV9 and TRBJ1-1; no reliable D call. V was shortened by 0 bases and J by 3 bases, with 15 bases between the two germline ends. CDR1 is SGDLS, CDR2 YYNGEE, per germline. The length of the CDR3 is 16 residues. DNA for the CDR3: TGTGCCAGCAGCGTAGAAGCACAGATCTCCCACACTGAAGCTTTCTTT. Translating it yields CASSVEAQISHTEAFF.

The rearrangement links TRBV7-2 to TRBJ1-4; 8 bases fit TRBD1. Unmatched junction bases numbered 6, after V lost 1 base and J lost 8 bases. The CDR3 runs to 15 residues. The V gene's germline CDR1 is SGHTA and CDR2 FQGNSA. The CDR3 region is CASSLDQGAGEKLFF. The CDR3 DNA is TGTGCCAGCAGCTTAGACCAGGGGGCTGGAGAAAAACTGTTTTTT. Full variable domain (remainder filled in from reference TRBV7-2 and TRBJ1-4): GAGVSQSPSNKVTEKGKDVELRCDPISGHTALYWYRQSLGQGLEFLIYFQGNSAPDKSGLPSDRFSAERTGGSVSTLTIQRTQQEDSAVYLCASSLDQGAGEKLFFGSGTQLSVL.

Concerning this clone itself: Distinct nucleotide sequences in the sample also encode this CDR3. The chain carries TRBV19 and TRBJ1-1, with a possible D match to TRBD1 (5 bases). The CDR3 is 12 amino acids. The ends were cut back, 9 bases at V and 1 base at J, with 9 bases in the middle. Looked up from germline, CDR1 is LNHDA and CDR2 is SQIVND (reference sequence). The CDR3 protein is CASQTGNTEAFF. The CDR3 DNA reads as TGTGCCAGCCAAACAGGGAACACTGAAGCTTTCTTT.

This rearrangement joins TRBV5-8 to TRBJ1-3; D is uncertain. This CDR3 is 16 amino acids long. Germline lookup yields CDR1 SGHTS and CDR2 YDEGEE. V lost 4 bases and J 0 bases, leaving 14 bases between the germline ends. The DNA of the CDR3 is TGTGCCAGCAGCCCGTGGTCCGGGAGCTCTGGAAACACCATATATTTT. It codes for CASSPWSGSSGNTIYF.

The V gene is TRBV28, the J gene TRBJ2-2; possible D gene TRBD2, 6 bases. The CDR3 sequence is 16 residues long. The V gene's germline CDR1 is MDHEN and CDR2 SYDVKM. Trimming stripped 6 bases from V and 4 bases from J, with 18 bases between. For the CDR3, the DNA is TGTGCCAGCAGCCAGGGAGGACTGGCCCTCACCGGGGAGCTGTTTTTT. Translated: CASSQGGLALTGELFF.

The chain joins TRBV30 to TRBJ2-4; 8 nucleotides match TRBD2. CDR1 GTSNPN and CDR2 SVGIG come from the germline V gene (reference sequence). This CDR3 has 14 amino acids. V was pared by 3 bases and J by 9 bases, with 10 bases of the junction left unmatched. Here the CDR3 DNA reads TGTGCCTGGAGCGGGTCGGGGGGGCGTGGCATTCAGTACTTC. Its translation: CAWSGSGGRGIQYF.

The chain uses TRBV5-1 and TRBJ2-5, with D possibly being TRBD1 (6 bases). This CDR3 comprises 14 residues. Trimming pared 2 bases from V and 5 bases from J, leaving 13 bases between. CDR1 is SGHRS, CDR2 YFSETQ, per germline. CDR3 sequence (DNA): TGCGCCAGCAGCTTTACAGGGACACGGGAGACCCAGTACTTC. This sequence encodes CASSFTGTRETQYF.

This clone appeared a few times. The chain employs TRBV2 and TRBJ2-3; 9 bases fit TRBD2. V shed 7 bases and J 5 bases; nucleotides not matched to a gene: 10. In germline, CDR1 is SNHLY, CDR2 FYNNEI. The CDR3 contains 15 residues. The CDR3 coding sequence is TGTGCCAGCACCGACCCTAGCGGGGTTGTAGATACGCAGTATTTT. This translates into CASTDPSGVVDTQYF. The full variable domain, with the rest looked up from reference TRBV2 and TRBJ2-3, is EPEVTQTPSHQVTQMGQEVILRCVPISNHLYFYWYRQILGQKVEFLVSFYNNEISEKSEIFDDQFSVERPDGSNFTLKIRSTKLEDSAMYFCASTDPSGVVDTQYFGPGTRLTVL.

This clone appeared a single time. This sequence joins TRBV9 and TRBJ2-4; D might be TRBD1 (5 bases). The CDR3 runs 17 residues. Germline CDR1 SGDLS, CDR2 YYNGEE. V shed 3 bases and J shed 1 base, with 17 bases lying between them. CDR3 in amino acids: CASSASLLRGAKNIQYF. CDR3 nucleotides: TGTGCCAGCAGCGCTTCCCTTCTAAGGGGCGCCAAAAACATTCAGTACTTC.

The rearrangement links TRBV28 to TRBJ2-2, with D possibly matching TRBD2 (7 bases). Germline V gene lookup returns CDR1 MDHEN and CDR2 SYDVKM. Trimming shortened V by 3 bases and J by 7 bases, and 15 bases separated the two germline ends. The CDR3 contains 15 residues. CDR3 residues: CASSFAGARGGELFF. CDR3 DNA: TGTGCCAGCAGTTTCGCGGGGGCCCGGGGCGGGGAGCTGTTTTTT.

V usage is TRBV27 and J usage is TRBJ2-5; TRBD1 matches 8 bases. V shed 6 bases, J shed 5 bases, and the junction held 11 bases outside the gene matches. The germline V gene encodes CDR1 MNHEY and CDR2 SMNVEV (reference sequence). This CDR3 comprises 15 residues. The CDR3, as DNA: TGTGCCAGCAGCCCCACCGGGACAGGAAGGGAGACCCAGTACTTC. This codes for CASSPTGTGRETQYF.

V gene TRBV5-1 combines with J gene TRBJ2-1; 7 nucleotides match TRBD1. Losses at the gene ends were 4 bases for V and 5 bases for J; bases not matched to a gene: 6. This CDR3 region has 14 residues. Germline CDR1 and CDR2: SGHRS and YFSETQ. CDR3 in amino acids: CASSLNTGDNEQFF. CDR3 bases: TGCGCCAGCAGCCTGAACACAGGGGACAATGAGCAGTTCTTC.

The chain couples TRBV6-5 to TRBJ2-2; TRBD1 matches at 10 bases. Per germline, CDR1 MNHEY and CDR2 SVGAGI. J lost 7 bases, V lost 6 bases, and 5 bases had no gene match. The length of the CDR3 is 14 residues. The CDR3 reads CASRGTGVNGELFF. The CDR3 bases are TGTGCCAGCAGAGGGACAGGGGTTAACGGGGAGCTGTTTTTT.

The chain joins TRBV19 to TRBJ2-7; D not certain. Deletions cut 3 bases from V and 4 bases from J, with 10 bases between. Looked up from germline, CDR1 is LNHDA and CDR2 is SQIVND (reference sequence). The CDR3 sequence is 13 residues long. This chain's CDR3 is CASSMTYGYEQYF. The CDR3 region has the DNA TGTGCCAGTAGTATGACATACGGATACGAGCAGTACTTC.

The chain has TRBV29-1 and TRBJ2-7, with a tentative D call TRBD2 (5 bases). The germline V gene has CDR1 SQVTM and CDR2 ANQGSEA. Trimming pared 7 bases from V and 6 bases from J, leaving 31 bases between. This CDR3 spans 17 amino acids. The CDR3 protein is CSALGPNARGYVGEQYF. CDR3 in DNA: TGCAGCGCCTTAGGCCCGAATGCCCGGGGATACGTGGGCGAGCAGTACTTC.

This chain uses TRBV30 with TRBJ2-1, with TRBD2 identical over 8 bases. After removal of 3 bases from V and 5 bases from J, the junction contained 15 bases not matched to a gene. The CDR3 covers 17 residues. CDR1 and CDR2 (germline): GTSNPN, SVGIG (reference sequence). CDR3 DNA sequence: TGTGCCTGGAGCGCTAGAGTACTAGCGGATTTCCACAATGAGCAGTTCTTC. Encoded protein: CAWSARVLADFHNEQFF.

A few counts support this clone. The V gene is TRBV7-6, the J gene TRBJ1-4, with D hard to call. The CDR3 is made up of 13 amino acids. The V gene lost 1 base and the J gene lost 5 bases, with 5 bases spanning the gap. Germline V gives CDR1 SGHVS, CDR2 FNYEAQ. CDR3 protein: CASSLDRNEKLFF. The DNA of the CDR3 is TGTGCCAGCAGCTTAGACCGGAATGAAAAACTGTTTTTT.

The chain's CDR3 is CASSLRRGSSYNSPLHF. CDR3 sequence (DNA): TGTGCCAGCAGCCTAAGACGAGGAAGCTCCTATAATTCACCCCTCCACTTT. The rearrangement uses TRBV13 and TRBJ1-6; D is ambiguous. V lost 5 bases and J 0 bases, leaving 14 bases between the germline ends. The CDR3 consists of 17 residues. From germline, CDR1 is PRHDT and CDR2 FYEKMQ (reference sequence). Complete variable domain (other parts from reference TRBV13 and TRBJ1-6): AAGVIQSPRHLIKEKRETATLKCYPIPRHDTVYWYQQGPGQDPQFLISFYEKMQSDKGSIPDRFSAQQFSDYHSELNMSSLELGDSALYFCASSLRRGSSYNSPLHFGNGTRLTVT.